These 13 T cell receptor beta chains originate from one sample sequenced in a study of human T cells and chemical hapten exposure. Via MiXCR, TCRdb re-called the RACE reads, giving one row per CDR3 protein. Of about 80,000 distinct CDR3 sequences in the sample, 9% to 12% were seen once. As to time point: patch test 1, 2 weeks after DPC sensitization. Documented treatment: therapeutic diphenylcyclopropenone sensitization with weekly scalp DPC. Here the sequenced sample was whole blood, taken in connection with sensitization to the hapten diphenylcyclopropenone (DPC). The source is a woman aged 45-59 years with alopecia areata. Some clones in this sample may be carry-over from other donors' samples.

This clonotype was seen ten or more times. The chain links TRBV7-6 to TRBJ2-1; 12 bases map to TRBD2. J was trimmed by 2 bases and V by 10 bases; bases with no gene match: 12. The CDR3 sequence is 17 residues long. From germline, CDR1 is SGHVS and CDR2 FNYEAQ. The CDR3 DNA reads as TGTGCCACCTCGGGGCGACTAGCGGGAGACCCCTACAATGAGCAGTTCTTC. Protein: CATSGRLAGDPYNEQFF.

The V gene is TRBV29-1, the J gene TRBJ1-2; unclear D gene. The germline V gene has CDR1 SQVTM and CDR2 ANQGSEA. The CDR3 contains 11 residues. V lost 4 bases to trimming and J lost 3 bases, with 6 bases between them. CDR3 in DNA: TGCAGCGTTGTCAAGGACTATGGCTACACCTTC. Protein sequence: CSVVKDYGYTF.

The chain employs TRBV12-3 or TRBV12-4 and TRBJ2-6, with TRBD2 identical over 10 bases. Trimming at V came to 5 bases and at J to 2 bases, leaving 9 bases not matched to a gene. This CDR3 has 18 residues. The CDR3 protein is CASSTPSGRPPGANVLTF. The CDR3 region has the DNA TGTGCCAGCAGTACTCCTAGCGGGAGACCTCCTGGGGCCAACGTCCTGACTTTC.

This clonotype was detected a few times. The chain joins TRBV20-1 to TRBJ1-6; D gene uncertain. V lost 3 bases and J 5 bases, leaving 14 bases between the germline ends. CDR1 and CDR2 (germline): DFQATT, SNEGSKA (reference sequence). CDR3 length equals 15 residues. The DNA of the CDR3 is TGCAGTGCTAGGCGCGGGTCGAAGGATAATTCACCCCTCCACTTT. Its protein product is CSARRGSKDNSPLHF.

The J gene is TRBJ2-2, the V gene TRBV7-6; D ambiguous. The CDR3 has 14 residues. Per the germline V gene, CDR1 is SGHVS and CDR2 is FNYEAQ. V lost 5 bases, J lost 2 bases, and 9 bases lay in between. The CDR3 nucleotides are TGTGCCAGCAGCAACCCCTCCAACACCGGGGAGCTGTTTTTT. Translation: CASSNPSNTGELFF.

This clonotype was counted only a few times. In DNA, the CDR3 is TGCGCCAGCTCTAGCGGGAGAGCAGATACGCAGTATTTT. This gives the protein CASSSGRADTQYF. V gene TRBV5-1 combines with J gene TRBJ2-3; the match to TRBD2 covers 10 bases. Germline V gene sequence: CDR1 SGHRS, CDR2 YFSETQ. CDR3 length: 13 residues. The V segment lost 7 bases and the J segment 4 bases; nucleotides outside the gene matches: 3.

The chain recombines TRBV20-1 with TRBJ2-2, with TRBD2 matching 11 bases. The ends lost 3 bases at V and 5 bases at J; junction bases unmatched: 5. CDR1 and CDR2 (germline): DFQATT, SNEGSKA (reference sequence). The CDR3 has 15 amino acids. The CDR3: CSASGTSGSTGELFF. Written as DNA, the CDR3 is TGCAGTGCTAGTGGCACTAGCGGGAGTACCGGGGAGCTGTTTTTT.

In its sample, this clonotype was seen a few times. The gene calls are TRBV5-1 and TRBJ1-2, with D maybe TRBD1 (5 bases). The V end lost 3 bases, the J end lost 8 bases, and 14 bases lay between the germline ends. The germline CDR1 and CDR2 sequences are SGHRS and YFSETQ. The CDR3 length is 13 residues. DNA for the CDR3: TGCGCCAGCAGCTGGGGACGTAATGAGGGCTACACCTTC. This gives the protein CASSWGRNEGYTF. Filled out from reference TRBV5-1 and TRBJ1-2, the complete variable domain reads KAGVTQTPRYLIKTRGQQVTLSCSPISGHRSVSWYQQTPGQGLQFLFEYFSETQRNKGNFPGRFSGRQFSNSRSEMNVSTLELGDSALYLCASSWGRNEGYTFGSGTRLTVV.

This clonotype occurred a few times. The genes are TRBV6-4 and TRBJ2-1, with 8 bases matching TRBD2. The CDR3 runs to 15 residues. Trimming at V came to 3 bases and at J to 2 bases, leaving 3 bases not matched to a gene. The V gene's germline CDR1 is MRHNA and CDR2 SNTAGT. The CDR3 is CASSEKAGAYNEQFF. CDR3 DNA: TGTGCCAGCAGTGAGAAAGCGGGGGCCTACAATGAGCAGTTCTTC.

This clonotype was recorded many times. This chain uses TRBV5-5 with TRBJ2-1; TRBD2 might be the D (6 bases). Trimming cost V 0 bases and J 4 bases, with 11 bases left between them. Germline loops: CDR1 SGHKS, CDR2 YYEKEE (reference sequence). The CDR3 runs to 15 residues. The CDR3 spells CASSLGPTSYNEQFF. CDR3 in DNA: TGTGCCAGCAGCTTGGGTCCGACTAGTTACAATGAGCAGTTCTTC.

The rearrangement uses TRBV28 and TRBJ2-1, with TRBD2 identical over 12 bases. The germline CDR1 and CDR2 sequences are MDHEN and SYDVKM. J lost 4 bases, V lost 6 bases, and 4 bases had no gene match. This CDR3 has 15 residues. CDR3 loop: CASRGTSGRYNEQFF. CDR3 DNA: TGTGCCAGCAGGGGCACTAGCGGGAGGTACAATGAGCAGTTCTTC.

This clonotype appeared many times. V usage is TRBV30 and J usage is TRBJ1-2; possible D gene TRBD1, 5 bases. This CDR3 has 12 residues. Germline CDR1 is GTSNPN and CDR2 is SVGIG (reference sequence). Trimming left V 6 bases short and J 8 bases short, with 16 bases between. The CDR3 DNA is TGTGCCTGCGGCGGGAGGGGCCGGGGCTACACCTTC. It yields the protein CACGGRGRGYTF.

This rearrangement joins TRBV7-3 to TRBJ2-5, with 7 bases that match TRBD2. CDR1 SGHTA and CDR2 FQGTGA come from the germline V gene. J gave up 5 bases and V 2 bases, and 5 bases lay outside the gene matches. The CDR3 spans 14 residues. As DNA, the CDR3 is TGTGCCAGCAGCTTAGCGGGAGCCCGCGAGACCCAGTACTTC. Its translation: CASSLAGARETQYF.